A single T cell receptor (beta chain) is shown here with its context. The antigen is not known. Repertoires were generated with immunoSEQ multiplex PCR, while TCRdb's copy carries only in-frame clones and drops some. Here the sample spans about 1.9 million clones, 93% being singletons. These data originate in a study of shared clonotypes between healthy human individuals. Study conclusions and caveats: In general, naive subsets displayed greater estimated richness than memory subsets did.

Trimming left V 0 bases short and J 4 bases short, with 19 bases between. The CDR3 is 18 residues long. The V gene's germline CDR1 is LGHNA and CDR2 YSLEER. Selected positively for CCR7 and CD45RO-negative, naive CD8 cells excluded terminally differentiated effector memory CD45RA+ cells. This clonotype originated in a man aged 18 to 30 in good health. Some clones in this sample may be carry-over from other donors' samples. The gene calls are TRBV4-3 and TRBJ2-1, with no clear D. The material sequenced was naive CD8+ T cells from PBMCs. CDR3 loop: CASSQDSPPRLDYNEQFF. The CDR3 DNA sequence: TGCGCCAGCAGCCAAGATTCCCCCCCCAGACTGGATTACAATGAGCAGTTCTTC.